These 26 T cell receptor beta chains came from one sample sequenced in a study of T cells in Graves' hyperthyroidism and ophthalmopathy. Amplification yielded TCR beta CDR3 regions, with RNA transcripts as the source. The HTBI primer set served for first-round RT-PCR of the TCR CDR3. A single record per CDR3 protein comes from TCRdb applying MiXCR to the multiplex PCR reads. This sample has about 770,000 distinct CDR3 sequences, with around a sixth found just once. Sequenced: blood. The receptors come from a woman between 45 and 65 years old with Graves' hyperthyroidism that later progressed to Graves' ophthalmopathy.

This clonotype was picked up one time. This chain joins TRBV12-3 or TRBV12-4 and TRBJ2-1, with 9 bases aligning to TRBD1. After removal of 2 bases from V and 5 bases from J, the junction contained 10 bases not matched to a gene. The CDR3 consists of 17 residues. CDR3 in amino acids: CASSLKGDREGDNEQFF. DNA of the CDR3: TGTGCCAGCAGTTTAAAGGGGGACAGGGAGGGGGACAATGAGCAGTTCTTC.

This clonotype was recorded many times. This rearrangement joins TRBV20-1 to TRBJ2-1; 9 nucleotides agree with TRBD2. CDR3 length equals 15 residues. With 6 bases clipped from V and 3 bases from J, the junction kept 9 bases outside the gene matches. Looked up from germline, CDR1 is DFQATT and CDR2 is SNEGSKA (reference sequence). In DNA, the CDR3 is TGCAGTGCACGCCACCAAGCGGGGGGCTACAATGAGCAGTTCTTC. It is translated as CSARHQAGGYNEQFF.

The chain carries TRBV20-1 and TRBJ1-2; 7 bases agree with TRBD1. The CDR3 runs 14 residues. V was clipped by 3 bases and J by 2 bases; unmatched bases: 6. Looked up from germline, CDR1 is DFQATT and CDR2 is SNEGSKA (reference sequence). CDR3 sequence (DNA): TGCAGTGCTAGTACAGGGGCAACAAACTATGGCTACACCTTC. Translation: CSASTGATNYGYTF.

This rearrangement joins TRBV5-1 to TRBJ2-7, with D possibly TRBD1 on 6 matching bases. The V gene lost 0 bases and the J gene lost 3 bases, with 10 bases spanning the gap. The CDR3 is made up of 14 amino acids. Germline CDR1 SGHRS, CDR2 YFSETQ. The CDR3 nucleotides read TGCGCCAGCAGCTTGGAGGCAGGGGACTACGAGCAGTACTTC. Its protein product is CASSLEAGDYEQYF.

This clonotype was seen ten or more times. The chain links TRBV6-2 or TRBV6-3 to TRBJ1-5, with D tentatively TRBD1 (5 bases). The CDR3 spans 19 residues. V was trimmed by 0 bases and J by 2 bases, leaving 20 bases between them. Germline V gene sequence: CDR1 MNHEY, CDR2 SVGEGT. This chain's CDR3 is CASSYSKVGLGQRNQPQHF. For the CDR3, the DNA is TGTGCCAGCAGTTACTCGAAGGTTGGGTTGGGGCAACGCAATCAGCCCCAGCATTTT.

Ten or more counts support this clonotype. The chain is built from TRBV6-5 and TRBJ1-2; TRBD1 agrees at 11 bases. CDR3 size: 19 residues. Germline CDR1 is MNHEY and CDR2 is SVGAGI. V was clipped by 0 bases and J by 6 bases; unmatched bases: 15. As DNA, the CDR3 is TGTGCCAGCAGTTACTCGATCGGTTCGGGACAGGGGGGTAATAATGGCTACACCTTC. It codes for CASSYSIGSGQGGNNGYTF.

This clonotype was seen only a few times. The J gene is TRBJ1-5, the V gene TRBV20-1, with D possibly being TRBD1 (5 bases). CDR1 and CDR2 (germline): DFQATT, SNEGSKA (reference sequence). V lost 6 bases, J lost 6 bases, and 18 bases lay in between. The CDR3 loop spans 14 amino acids. CDR3 protein: CSATTGGVVQPQHF. CDR3 nucleotide sequence: TGCAGTGCCACAACAGGCGGGGTCGTTCAGCCCCAGCATTTT.

The chain employs TRBV27 and TRBJ1-5; tentative D call: TRBD1 (5 bases). Between the trimmed V and J ends, which lost 0 bases and 4 bases, there was a span of 22 bases. The CDR3 is made up of 19 amino acids. The germline V gene encodes CDR1 MNHEY and CDR2 SMNVEV (reference sequence). CDR3 in DNA: TGTGCCAGCAGTTTATCGGCGAATTTTGGGGGGGACGCGAATCAGCCCCAGCATTTT. This encodes CASSLSANFGGDANQPQHF.

This clonotype was recorded at least ten times. V usage is TRBV3-1 and J usage is TRBJ1-1, with TRBD1 identical over 7 bases. Germline V gene data show CDR1 as LGHDT and CDR2 as YNNKEL (reference sequence). The CDR3 runs to 15 residues. The junction had 9 bases not matched to a gene; V was cut back by 4 bases and J by 4 bases. The CDR3 sequence is CASSPAGQATTEAFF. As DNA, the CDR3 is TGTGCCAGCAGCCCCGCCGGACAGGCGACCACTGAAGCTTTCTTT.

The table lists this clonotype with many counts. The chain carries TRBV12-3 or TRBV12-4 and TRBJ2-1; 11 bases line up with TRBD2. J gave up 8 bases and V 3 bases, and 6 bases lay outside the gene matches. CDR3 length: 15 residues. The CDR3, as DNA: TGTGCCAGCAGTTTTCGTAGCGGGGGGGGCGATGAGCAGTTCTTC. Translated: CASSFRSGGGDEQFF.

Only a few counts were recorded for this clonotype. CDR3 loop: CASSPRDQNTGELFF. DNA of the CDR3: TGTGCCAGCAGCCCCCGGGACCAGAACACCGGGGAGCTGTTTTTT. This chain uses TRBV7-9 with TRBJ2-2, with D perhaps assigned TRBD1 or TRBD2 (5 bases each). Germline lookup yields CDR1 SEHNR and CDR2 FQNEAQ (reference sequence). The V gene lost 5 bases and the J gene lost 1 base, with 11 bases spanning the gap. The CDR3 sequence is 15 residues long. Full variable domain (missing parts from reference TRBV7-9 and TRBJ2-2): DTGVSQNPRHKITKRGQNVTFRCDPISEHNRLYWYRQTLGQGPEFLTYFQNEAQLEKSRLLSDRFSAERPKGSFSTLEIQRTEQGDSAMYLCASSPRDQNTGELFFGEGSRLTVL.

Remarks on this clonotype: A read error may explain this, as a much larger clone is one base away. The J gene is TRBJ1-6, the V gene TRBV12-3 or TRBV12-4; D gene ambiguous. This CDR3 region has 14 residues. The V end was cut by 3 bases, the J end by 0 bases, with 3 bases between. For the CDR3, the DNA is TGTGCCAGCAGTTTTAGCTCCTATAATTCACCCCTCCACTTT. It yields the protein CASSFSSYNSPLHF.

This clonotype was picked up one time. V gene TRBV5-1 combines with J gene TRBJ2-4, with TRBD1 matching over 7 bases. The CDR3 consists of 15 residues. CDR1 is SGHRS and CDR2 is YFSETQ in the germline V gene. V was pared by 2 bases and J by 7 bases, with 9 bases of the junction left unmatched. The CDR3 loop is CASSFIAGRGNIQYF. The DNA of the CDR3 is TGCGCCAGCAGCTTTATTGCCGGCAGGGGGAACATTCAGTACTTC.

J is TRBJ1-4 and V is TRBV12-3 or TRBV12-4; D not certain. The CDR3 length is 15 residues. With 2 bases removed from V and 4 bases from J, the gap between germline ends came to 11 bases. The DNA for the CDR3 is TGTGCCAGCAGTTTACTAGGAGACGTTAATGAAAAACTGTTTTTT. It specifies CASSLLGDVNEKLFF.

This chain connects TRBV20-1 to TRBJ2-1; D ambiguous. Trimming took off 5 bases at V and 3 bases at J, with 8 bases between the two ends. The CDR3 has 12 amino acids. Germline values: CDR1 DFQATT, CDR2 SNEGSKA (reference sequence). The CDR3 bases are TGCAGTGCTTTGACAAGCTACAATGAGCAGTTCTTC. As protein: CSALTSYNEQFF.

The chain is built from TRBV12-5 and TRBJ2-5, with D hard to call. Deletions cut 4 bases from V and 5 bases from J, with 11 bases between. This CDR3 is 13 amino acids long. CDR1 is LGHNT and CDR2 is FRNRAP in the germline V gene. The CDR3 loop is CASGSYYGETQYF. The DNA for the CDR3 is TGTGCTAGTGGTTCCTACTACGGGGAGACCCAGTACTTC.

This clonotype was observed at least ten times. The gene calls are TRBV2 and TRBJ1-4; 7 bases line up with TRBD1. V trimming: 7 bases; J trimming: 4 bases; junction bases outside the gene matches: 6. Looked up from germline, CDR1 is SNHLY and CDR2 is FYNNEI. CDR3 size: 14 residues. CDR3 nucleotides: TGTGCCAGCACCGACAGGGCCGATAATGAAAAACTGTTTTTT. Its translation: CASTDRADNEKLFF.

In this sample, this clonotype turned up many times. J is TRBJ2-3 and V is TRBV3-1, with 10 bases fitting TRBD2. The length of the CDR3 is 17 residues. The V gene's germline CDR1 is LGHDT and CDR2 YNNKEL (reference sequence). V gave up 5 bases and J gave up 5 bases; unmatched junction bases: 13. Here the CDR3 reads CASSWRGQRGGRDTQYF. CDR3 DNA: TGTGCCAGCAGCTGGAGAGGACAGCGGGGGGGCAGAGATACGCAGTATTTT.

The chain recombines TRBV29-1 with TRBJ2-1; 9 positions agree with TRBD2. Unmatched junction bases numbered 7, after V lost 0 bases and J lost 7 bases. The CDR3 is made up of 15 amino acids. Germline V gene sequence: CDR1 SQVTM, CDR2 ANQGSEA. The CDR3 sequence: CSVEDTLAGRNEQFF. CDR3 nucleotide sequence: TGCAGCGTTGAAGACACGCTAGCGGGGAGGAATGAGCAGTTCTTC.

This clonotype was counted only a few times. V is TRBV11-2 and J is TRBJ2-5; TRBD1 might be the D (6 bases). The V and J ends lost 0 bases and 3 bases respectively, with 8 bases between them. CDR3 size: 14 residues. Per germline, CDR1 SGHAT and CDR2 FQNNGV. For the CDR3, the DNA is TGTGCCAGCAGCTTAGATTACAGGGAAGAGACCCAGTACTTC. Translated, it gives CASSLDYREETQYF.

The chain is built from TRBV10-1 and TRBJ2-7; weak D call: TRBD2 (5 bases). Trimming took off 3 bases at V and 7 bases at J, with 10 bases between the two ends. CDR1 is WNHNN and CDR2 is SYGVQD in the germline V gene (reference sequence). The CDR3 is 12 residues long. CDR3 nucleotides: TGCGCCAGCAGTGATACCCAGCGGGAGCAGTACTTC. As protein: CASSDTQREQYF.

As to this clonotype: A read error may explain this, as a much larger clone is one base away. V is TRBV7-2 and J is TRBJ2-2; 12 bases line up with TRBD2. The germline CDR1 and CDR2 sequences are SGHTA and FQGNSA. This CDR3 is built from 17 residues. CDR3 in amino acids: CASSTRLAGENTRELFF. CDR3 DNA: TGTGCCAGCAGCACCAGACTAGCGGGGGAGAACACCAGGGAGCTGTTTTTT.

The rearrangement joins TRBV7-9 to TRBJ1-2; 7 nucleotides line up with TRBD1. The germline V gene has CDR1 SEHNR and CDR2 FQNEAQ (reference sequence). The CDR3 contains 15 residues. Trimming removed 5 bases from V and 2 bases from J; junction bases left unmatched: 8. CDR3 residues: CASSQTGTENYGYTF. The CDR3 nucleotides are TGTGCCAGCAGCCAAACCGGGACAGAAAACTATGGCTACACCTTC.

This clonotype was seen a few times. V usage is TRBV6-1 and J usage is TRBJ2-2; tentative D call: TRBD2 (6 bases). Germline V gene sequence: CDR1 MNHNS, CDR2 SASEGT. This CDR3 comprises 15 residues. V lost 4 bases to trimming and J lost 1 base, with 10 bases between them. The CDR3, as DNA: TGTGCCAGCAGTGCACTTAGCGGGAACACCGGGGAGCTGTTTTTT. It encodes CASSALSGNTGELFF.

The sample holds many counts of this clonotype. This chain connects TRBV6-1 to TRBJ1-1, with 9 positions matching TRBD1. After removal of 5 bases from V and 4 bases from J, the junction contained 11 bases not matched to a gene. This CDR3 has 16 amino acids. CDR1 is MNHNS and CDR2 is SASEGT in the germline V gene. CDR3 sequence: CASSPGQGVGTTEAFF. In DNA form, the CDR3 reads TGTGCCAGCAGTCCGGGACAGGGAGTGGGAACCACTGAAGCTTTCTTT.

The chain is built from TRBV2 and TRBJ1-6, with 9 bases identical to TRBD1. Germline V gene sequence: CDR1 SNHLY, CDR2 FYNNEI. The CDR3 is 14 residues long. With 7 bases clipped from V and 10 bases from J, the junction kept 8 bases outside the gene matches. Here the CDR3 reads CASTRDRDRSPLHF. Here the CDR3 DNA reads TGTGCCAGCACTCGGGACAGGGATCGGTCACCCCTCCACTTT.